A single sample gave rise to the 28 T cell receptor beta chains below, sequenced in a study of blood T cells in healthy people across ages. A second roughly 6 to 12 cycle PCR used barcoded and J-beta primers. MiXCR, applied by TCRdb to the 5' RACE reads, yields one record per CDR3 protein. The sample records about 650,000 distinct CDR3 sequences, under 65% being singletons. Input material: blood. All receptors derive from an elderly woman in good health.

This clonotype was seen only a few times. A clone one base away is much larger, so this may be a read error. DNA of the CDR3: TGCAGCGCGTTGGTATACGGGAAAGAGCGGTTCTTC. As protein: CSALVYGKERFF. The gene calls are TRBV29-1 and TRBJ2-1, with D tentatively TRBD2 (5 bases). The CDR3 contains 12 residues. Germline CDR1 SQVTM, CDR2 ANQGSEA.

This clonotype was recorded at least ten times. The rearrangement uses TRBV2 and TRBJ2-1; D is unclear. The germline V and J ends were trimmed by 7 bases and 2 bases, with 12 bases remaining between them. The germline gives CDR1 SNHLY, CDR2 FYNNEI. This CDR3 has 14 amino acids. Written as DNA, the CDR3 is TGTGCCAGCATCAGGTTTAGGGCCTACAATGAGCAGTTCTTC. This sequence encodes CASIRFRAYNEQFF.

V is TRBV7-9 and J is TRBJ2-2, with D tentatively TRBD1 or TRBD2 (6 bases each). The CDR3 is 16 amino acids. Germline CDR1 reads SEHNR; CDR2 reads FQNEAQ (reference sequence). V shed 3 bases and J shed 2 bases, with 13 bases lying between them. CDR3 nucleotides: TGTGCCAGCAGCTTTTCGACGGGGGCAAACACCGGGGAGCTGTTTTTT. It translates to CASSFSTGANTGELFF.

This chain uses TRBV9 with TRBJ2-5; no firm D call. Germline V lookup: CDR1 SGDLS, CDR2 YYNGEE. This CDR3 contains 13 residues. V gave up 7 bases and J gave up 0 bases, with 10 bases separating them. The CDR3 sequence: CASPIRYQETQYF. The CDR3 DNA reads TGTGCCAGCCCCATCAGGTACCAAGAGACCCAGTACTTC.

The gene calls are TRBV14 and TRBJ2-3; D gene unclear. Deletions cut 3 bases from V and 2 bases from J, with 9 bases between. The CDR3 extends over 14 amino acids. The germline gives CDR1 SGHDN, CDR2 FVKESK. This chain's CDR3 is CASSHSHLTDTQYF. In DNA form, the CDR3 reads TGTGCCAGCAGCCATAGTCACCTCACAGATACGCAGTATTTT.

There are many counts of this clonotype. The chain uses TRBV11-2 and TRBJ2-2; 8 nucleotides agree with TRBD1. Unmatched junction bases numbered 6, after V lost 2 bases and J lost 4 bases. The germline CDR1 and CDR2 sequences are SGHAT and FQNNGV. The CDR3 has 16 residues. CDR3 protein: CASSLLSGGGTGELFF. CDR3 coding DNA: TGTGCCAGCAGCTTACTCTCAGGGGGCGGCACCGGGGAGCTGTTTTTT.

This chain links TRBV20-1 with TRBJ2-1, with TRBD2 matching 10 bases. CDR1 DFQATT and CDR2 SNEGSKA come from the germline V gene (reference sequence). The CDR3 loop spans 17 amino acids. The V and J ends lost 1 base and 0 bases, in that order; junction bases with no gene match: 6. CDR3 DNA: TGCAGTGCTAGAGGGACTAGCGGCCCGAGCTCCTACAATGAGCAGTTCTTC. Translating it yields CSARGTSGPSSYNEQFF.

This clonotype was found a few times. A read error may explain this, as a much larger clone is one base away. The chain recombines TRBV3-1 with TRBJ2-1; 8 positions match TRBD2. The J call may be faulty, since TRBJ2-7 better matches the DNA end. The CDR3 runs to 16 residues. Germline values: CDR1 LGHDT, CDR2 YNNKEL (reference sequence). CDR3 amino acids: CASSQGPTSVNNEQYF. CDR3 DNA: TGTGCCAGCAGCCAAGGGCCGACTAGCGTCAACAATGAGCAGTACTTC.

The chain carries TRBV6-6 and TRBJ1-1; the D gene is possibly TRBD1 (6 bases). The CDR3 runs to 16 residues. The germline V gene has CDR1 MNHNY and CDR2 SVGAGI (reference sequence). Trimming removed 8 bases from V and 4 bases from J, with 23 bases in between. The CDR3 loop reads CASLGEGEGVGTEAFF. In DNA form, the CDR3 reads TGTGCCAGCCTAGGCGAGGGGGAGGGTGTTGGCACTGAAGCTTTCTTT.

Many counts were recorded for this clonotype. This sequence joins TRBV20-1 and TRBJ2-3; 14 nucleotides agree with TRBD2. Germline CDR1 and CDR2: DFQATT and SNEGSKA (reference sequence). The junction had 5 bases not matched to a gene; V was cut back by 4 bases and J by 2 bases. The CDR3 sequence is 16 residues long. The CDR3 region has the DNA TGCAGTGCTAACCGACTAGCGGGAGGGTTCACAGATACGCAGTATTTT. This codes for CSANRLAGGFTDTQYF.

On this clonotype itself: The junction and the germline gene differ at one end; a read error may be behind it. The chain joins TRBV25-1 to TRBJ1-2; weak D call: TRBD1 (6 bases). Germline V gene sequence: CDR1 MGHDK, CDR2 SYGVNS. The CDR3 covers 16 residues. CDR3 in amino acids: CASSGADRPFNYDYTF. The CDR3, as DNA: TGTGCCAGCAGTGGAGCGGACAGACCGTTTAACTATGACTACACCTTC.

The J gene is TRBJ2-4, the V gene TRBV4-3; D remains ambiguous. Judging by the DNA end, TRBJ2-7 fits better; the J call may be wrong. The CDR3 totals 15 residues. Per germline, CDR1 LGHNA and CDR2 YSLEER. This chain's CDR3 is CASSQDLQAPYEQYF. For the CDR3, the DNA is TGCGCCAGCAGCCAAGATCTGCAGGCCCCCTACGAGCAGTACTTC.

This clonotype came up many times. This chain links TRBV29-1 with TRBJ2-7; no clear D. There are 11 residues in the CDR3. V was trimmed by 5 bases and J by 6 bases, leaving 11 bases between them. Germline CDR1 reads SQVTM; CDR2 reads ANQGSEA. CDR3: CSVIQLSEQYF. The DNA of the CDR3 is TGCAGCGTTATACAGCTTTCCGAGCAGTACTTC.

A note on this clonotype: Since a much larger clone is just one base distant, this may be a read error. V gene TRBV20-1 combines with J gene TRBJ2-7; 11 bases map to TRBD1. Trimming cost V 0 bases and J 7 bases; bases outside gene matches: 14. Germline V gene lookup returns CDR1 DFQATT and CDR2 SNEGSKA (reference sequence). This CDR3 contains 17 residues. CDR3 sequence: CSARDEGWTGGYNEQYF. The DNA for the CDR3 is TGCAGTGCTAGAGATGAGGGTTGGACAGGGGGCTACAATGAGCAGTACTTC.

This clonotype was seen more than once but under ten times. The V call is TRBV20-1, the J call TRBJ2-1, with 7 nucleotides matching TRBD2. The V gene end was trimmed by 7 bases and the J gene end by 0 bases; junction bases not matched to a gene: 3. CDR3 length equals 13 residues. Germline CDR1 is DFQATT and CDR2 is SNEGSKA (reference sequence). DNA for the CDR3: TGCAGTGGTGAGCGGGGCTCCTACAATGAGCAGTTCTTC. Translating it yields CSGERGSYNEQFF.

This clonotype was seen at least ten times. J is TRBJ2-3 and V is TRBV27, with TRBD2 identical over 11 bases. With V trimmed by 5 bases and J by 4 bases, 8 bases remained unmatched. This CDR3 is 16 amino acids long. Per the germline V gene, CDR1 is MNHEY and CDR2 is SMNVEV (reference sequence). CDR3 residues: CASSLLAGVGPDTQYF. Here the CDR3 DNA reads TGTGCCAGCAGTCTACTAGCGGGAGTAGGACCAGATACGCAGTATTTT.

The chain links TRBV12-3 or TRBV12-4 to TRBJ1-2, with D tentatively TRBD1 (5 bases). V was clipped by 0 bases and J by 1 base, with 12 bases between them. The CDR3 is made up of 16 amino acids. This chain's CDR3 is CASSLALDSFNYGYTF. The CDR3 DNA reads TGTGCCAGCAGTTTAGCGCTCGACAGCTTTAACTATGGCTACACCTTC.

This clonotype appeared once. The chain carries TRBV4-2 and TRBJ1-2; no clear D. CDR1 and CDR2 (germline): LGHNA, YNFKEQ. This CDR3 is built from 14 residues. V lost 0 bases, J lost 4 bases, and 9 bases lay in between. In nucleotides, the CDR3 is TGTGCCAGCAGCCAAGACTCCCGTCCCTATGGCTACACCTTC. It specifies CASSQDSRPYGYTF.

The V call is TRBV29-1, the J call TRBJ2-3; D not resolved. Per germline, CDR1 SQVTM and CDR2 ANQGSEA. V lost 3 bases and J lost 6, with 13 bases in between. The CDR3 spans 13 residues. CDR3 residues: CSVEETSADTQYF. The CDR3 bases are TGCAGCGTTGAGGAAACCTCCGCCGATACGCAGTATTTT.

As to this clonotype: A read error may account for a junction end that differs from germline. The chain uses TRBV20-1 and TRBJ2-7; D is unresolved. The CDR3 contains 13 residues. The germline V gene encodes CDR1 DFQATT and CDR2 SNEGSKA (reference sequence). The CDR3 loop reads CSARDQKSYERYF. In nucleotides, the CDR3 is TGCAGCGCTAGAGATCAGAAGTCCTACGAGCGGTACTTC.

This clonotype was seen many times. The V and J genes are TRBV20-1 and TRBJ2-1; D is tentatively TRBD1 or TRBD2 (5 bases each). The CDR3 contains 16 residues. Germline V gene sequence: CDR1 DFQATT, CDR2 SNEGSKA (reference sequence). The germline V and J ends were trimmed by 1 base and 3 bases, with 16 bases remaining between them. CDR3 amino acids: CSARGSGGANYNEQFF. CDR3 bases: TGCAGTGCTAGAGGGAGCGGTGGGGCCAACTACAATGAGCAGTTCTTC.

The table lists this clonotype with a count of one. The CDR3 nucleotides read TGTGCCAGCAGTTTCAGGAGGACCCAGTACTTC. Protein sequence: CASSFRRTQYF. The chain combines TRBV6-5 with TRBJ2-7; D gene unclear. The end of the DNA aligns better with TRBJ2-5, so the J call may be wrong. Germline CDR1 and CDR2: MNHEY and SVGAGI. The CDR3 length is 11 residues.

At least ten counts were recorded for this clonotype. V is TRBV4-2 and J is TRBJ2-1; D is undetermined. This CDR3 spans 13 amino acids. V lost 0 bases, J lost 7 bases, and 7 bases lay in between. The germline gives CDR1 LGHNA, CDR2 YNFKEQ. CDR3 DNA sequence: TGTGCCAGCAGCCAAGAAGTCGGAAATGAGCAGTTCTTC. This codes for CASSQEVGNEQFF.

Remarks on this clonotype: With a much larger clone just one base away, this may be a read error. CDR3 sequence (DNA): TGCAGCTCCAGGGCCCCGGGGAATGAGCAGTACTTC. Translating gives CSSRAPGNEQYF. The chain is built from TRBV29-1 and TRBJ2-7; D may be TRBD1 or TRBD2 (5 bases each). CDR1 SQVTM and CDR2 ANQGSEA come from the germline V gene. V was pared by 8 bases and J by 7 bases, with 18 bases between. CDR3 length: 12 residues.

In its sample, this clonotype was seen a few times. CDR3 DNA sequence: TGTGCCAGCAGCTTACGGGGGGCAAGCAGGGCAGATACGCAGTATTTT. This encodes CASSLRGASRADTQYF. The rearrangement joins TRBV7-9 to TRBJ2-3, with D perhaps matching TRBD2 (7 bases). The CDR3 is made up of 16 amino acids. V was clipped by 2 bases and J by 4 bases, with 16 bases between them. Germline V gene sequence: CDR1 SEHNR, CDR2 FQNEAQ (reference sequence). Combining the CDR3 with reference TRBV7-9 and TRBJ2-3 gives the whole variable domain DTGVSQNPRHKITKRGQNVTFRCDPISEHNRLYWYRQTLGQGPEFLTYFQNEAQLEKSRLLSDRFSAERPKGSFSTLEIQRTEQGDSAMYLCASSLRGASRADTQYFGPGTRLTVL.

This clonotype appeared many times. This chain joins TRBV6-6 and TRBJ1-5; unclear D gene. CDR1 MNHNY and CDR2 SVGAGI come from the germline V gene (reference sequence). CDR3 length: 13 residues. Deletions cut 6 bases from V and 8 bases from J, with 14 bases between. The CDR3: CASRPPVKEPQHF. As DNA, the CDR3 is TGTGCCAGCAGGCCCCCAGTTAAGGAGCCCCAGCATTTT.

Regarding this clonotype: Since a much larger clone is just one base distant, this may be a read error. The CDR3 coding sequence is TGTGCCAGCAGTTTAGTCAAGAATGAGCGGTTCTTC. Its translation is CASSLVKNERFF. The genes are TRBV12-3 or TRBV12-4 and TRBJ2-1; D remains unclear. CDR3 length: 12 amino acids.

This chain connects TRBV20-1 to TRBJ2-5; D is possibly TRBD2 (6 bases). The CDR3 consists of 13 residues. Germline values: CDR1 DFQATT, CDR2 SNEGSKA (reference sequence). V was cut by 4 bases and J by 4 bases, with 13 bases left in between. The DNA of the CDR3 is TGCAGTGCTACGGTCGGGGGACGAGAGACCCAGTACTTC. Protein sequence: CSATVGGRETQYF.